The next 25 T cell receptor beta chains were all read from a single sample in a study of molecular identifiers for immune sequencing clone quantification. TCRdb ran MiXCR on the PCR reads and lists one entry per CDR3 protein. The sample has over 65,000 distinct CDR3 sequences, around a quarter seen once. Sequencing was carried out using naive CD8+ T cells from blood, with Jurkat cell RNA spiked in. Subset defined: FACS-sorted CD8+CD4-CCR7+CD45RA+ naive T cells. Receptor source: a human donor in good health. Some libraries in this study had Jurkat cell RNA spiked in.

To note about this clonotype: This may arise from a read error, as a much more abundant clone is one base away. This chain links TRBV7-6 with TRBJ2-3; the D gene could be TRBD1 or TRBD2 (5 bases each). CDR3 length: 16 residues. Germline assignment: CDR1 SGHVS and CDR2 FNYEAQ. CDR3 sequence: CASSLTTRAFTGTQYF. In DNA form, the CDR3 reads TGTGCCAGCAGCTTGACTACTAGGGCCTTCACAGGTACGCAGTATTTT.

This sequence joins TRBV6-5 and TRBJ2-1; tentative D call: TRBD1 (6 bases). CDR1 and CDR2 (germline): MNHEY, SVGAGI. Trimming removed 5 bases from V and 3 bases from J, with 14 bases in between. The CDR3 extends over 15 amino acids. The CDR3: CASSQTGLSYNEQFF. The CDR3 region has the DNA TGTGCCAGCAGTCAAACAGGGTTGAGCTACAATGAGCAGTTCTTC.

Here the CDR3 reads CASTWTLRSTEAFF. DNA for the CDR3: TGTGCCAGCACCTGGACACTTAGGAGCACTGAAGCTTTCTTT. V and J are TRBV12-3 or TRBV12-4 and TRBJ1-1, with D maybe TRBD1 (5 bases). Trimming cost V 7 bases and J 4 bases, with 16 bases left between them. This CDR3 is 14 amino acids long.

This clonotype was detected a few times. The CDR3 DNA sequence: TGTGCCAGCAGTTTATCAGGACAGGGGTCATCTCGGCCTCAGCATTTT. Residues: CASSLSGQGSSRPQHF. The genes are TRBV27 and TRBJ1-5; 9 nucleotides align to TRBD1. J lost 13 bases, V lost 0 bases, and 13 bases had no gene match. The CDR3 extends over 16 amino acids. Germline loops: CDR1 MNHEY, CDR2 SMNVEV (reference sequence).

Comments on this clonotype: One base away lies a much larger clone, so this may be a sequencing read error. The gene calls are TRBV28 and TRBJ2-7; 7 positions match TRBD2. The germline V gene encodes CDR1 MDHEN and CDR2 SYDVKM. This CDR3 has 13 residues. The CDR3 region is CASSTQRGYERYF. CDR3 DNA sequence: TGTGCCAGCAGCACCCAGCGGGGTTACGAGCGGTACTTC.

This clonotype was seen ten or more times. The CDR3: CASSPGPGSAKLFF. CDR3 sequence (DNA): TGTGCCAGTAGCCCGGGACCAGGCTCCGCAAAACTGTTTTTT. This chain joins TRBV19 and TRBJ1-4, with D tentatively TRBD1 (5 bases). The CDR3 length is 14 residues. Trimming stripped 6 bases from V and 10 bases from J, with 18 bases between. The V gene's germline CDR1 is LNHDA and CDR2 SQIVND (reference sequence).

The CDR3 nucleotides are TGTGCCAGCAGCTCCTGGGGTTCCGGGGAGCTGTTTTTT. Translation gives CASSSWGSGELFF. The chain joins TRBV5-4 to TRBJ2-2; D remains ambiguous. Trimming shortened V by 3 bases and J by 6 bases, and 9 bases separated the two germline ends. The CDR3 consists of 13 residues. Per germline, CDR1 SGHNT and CDR2 YYREEE (reference sequence). Looking up the rest from reference TRBV5-4 and TRBJ2-2 gives the full variable domain: ETGVTQSPTHLIKTRGQQVTLRCSSQSGHNTVSWYQQALGQGPQFIFQYYREEENGRGNFPPRFSGLQFPNYSSELNVNALELDDSALYLCASSSWGSGELFFGEGSRLTVL.

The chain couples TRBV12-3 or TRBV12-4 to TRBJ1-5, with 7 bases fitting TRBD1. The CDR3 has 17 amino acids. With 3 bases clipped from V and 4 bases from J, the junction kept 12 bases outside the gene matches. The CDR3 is CASSLKGRGGWNQPQHF. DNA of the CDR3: TGTGCCAGCAGTTTGAAGGGCAGGGGGGGGTGGAATCAGCCCCAGCATTTT.

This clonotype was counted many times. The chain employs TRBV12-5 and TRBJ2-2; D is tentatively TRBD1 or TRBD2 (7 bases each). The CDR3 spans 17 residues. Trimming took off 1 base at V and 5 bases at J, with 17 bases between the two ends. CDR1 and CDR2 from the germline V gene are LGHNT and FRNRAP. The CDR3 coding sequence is TGTGCTAGTGGTTTGGACGAGACAGGGAGGGGGACCGGGGAGCTGTTTTTT. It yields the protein CASGLDETGRGTGELFF.

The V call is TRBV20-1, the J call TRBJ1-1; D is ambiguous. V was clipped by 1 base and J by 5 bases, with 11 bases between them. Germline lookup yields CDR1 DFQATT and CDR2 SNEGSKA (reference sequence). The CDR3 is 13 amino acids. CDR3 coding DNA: TGCAGTGCTAGAGCGAGAGGGAATACTGAAGCTTTCTTT. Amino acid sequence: CSARARGNTEAFF.

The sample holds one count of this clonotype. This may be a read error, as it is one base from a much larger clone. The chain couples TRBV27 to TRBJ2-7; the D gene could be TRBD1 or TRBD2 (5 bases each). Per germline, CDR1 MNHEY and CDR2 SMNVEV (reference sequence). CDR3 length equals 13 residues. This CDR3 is CASSHGASYGQYF. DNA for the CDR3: TGTGCCAGCAGTCACGGGGCTTCCTACGGGCAGTACTTC.

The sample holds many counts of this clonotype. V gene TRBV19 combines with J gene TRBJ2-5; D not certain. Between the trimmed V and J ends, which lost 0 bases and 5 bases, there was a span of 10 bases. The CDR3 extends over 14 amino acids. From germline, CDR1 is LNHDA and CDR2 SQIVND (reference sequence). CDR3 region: CASSIDSRSETQYF. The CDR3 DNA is TGTGCCAGTAGTATAGACTCGCGATCGGAGACCCAGTACTTC. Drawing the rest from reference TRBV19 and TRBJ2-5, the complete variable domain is DGGITQSPKYLFRKEGQNVTLSCEQNLNHDAMYWYRQDPGQGLRLIYYSQIVNDFQKGDIAEGYSVSREKKESFPLTVTSAQKNPTAFYLCASSIDSRSETQYFGPGTRLLVL.

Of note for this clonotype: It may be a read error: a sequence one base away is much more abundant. CDR3 in amino acids: CATEYNERFF. CDR3 in DNA: TGTGCCACAGAGTACAATGAGCGGTTCTTC. The chain employs TRBV28 and TRBJ2-1; D call uncertain. Looked up from germline, CDR1 is MDHEN and CDR2 is SYDVKM. The CDR3 covers 10 residues. The variable domain in full, with the rest retrieved from reference TRBV28 and TRBJ2-1, is DVKVTQSSRYLVKRTGEKVFLECVQDMDHENMFWYRQDPGLGLRLIYFSYDVKMKEKGDIPEGYSVSREKKERFSLILESASTNQTSMYLCATEYNERFFGPGTRLTVL.

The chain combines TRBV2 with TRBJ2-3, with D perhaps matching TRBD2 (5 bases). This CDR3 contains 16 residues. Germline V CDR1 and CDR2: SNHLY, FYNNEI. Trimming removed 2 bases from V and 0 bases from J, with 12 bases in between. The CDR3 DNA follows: TGTGCCAGCAGTGAAAAGCGCGGCGGGAGCACAGATACGCAGTATTTT. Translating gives CASSEKRGGSTDTQYF.

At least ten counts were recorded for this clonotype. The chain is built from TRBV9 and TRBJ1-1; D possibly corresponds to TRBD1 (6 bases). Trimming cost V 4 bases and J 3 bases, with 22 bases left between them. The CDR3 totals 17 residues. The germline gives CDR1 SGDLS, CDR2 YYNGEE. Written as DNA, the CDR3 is TGTGCCAGCAGCCCAGTAGACAGGACGATATCCCACACTGAAGCTTTCTTT. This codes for CASSPVDRTISHTEAFF.

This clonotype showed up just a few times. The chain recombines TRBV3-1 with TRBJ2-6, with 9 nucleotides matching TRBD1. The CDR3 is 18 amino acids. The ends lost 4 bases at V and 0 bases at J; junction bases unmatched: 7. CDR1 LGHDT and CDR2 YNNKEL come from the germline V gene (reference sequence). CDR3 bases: TGTGCCAGCAGCCCCAAGGACAGGGGCATCTCTGGGGCCAACGTCCTGACTTTC. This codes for CASSPKDRGISGANVLTF.

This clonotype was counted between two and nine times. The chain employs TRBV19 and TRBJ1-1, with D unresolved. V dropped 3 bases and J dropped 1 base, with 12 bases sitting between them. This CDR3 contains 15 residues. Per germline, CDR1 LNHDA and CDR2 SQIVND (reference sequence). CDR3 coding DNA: TGTGCCAGTAGTATTTTTTCGTTGGCGAACACTGAAGCTTTCTTT. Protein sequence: CASSIFSLANTEAFF.

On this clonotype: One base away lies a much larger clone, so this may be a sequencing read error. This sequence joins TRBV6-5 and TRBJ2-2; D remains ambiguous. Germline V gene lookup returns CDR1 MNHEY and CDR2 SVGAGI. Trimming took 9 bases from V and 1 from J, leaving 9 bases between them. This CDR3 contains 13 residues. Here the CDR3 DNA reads TGTGCCAGAAAAAGGGTGAACACCGGGGAGCTGTTTTTT. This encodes CARKRVNTGELFF.

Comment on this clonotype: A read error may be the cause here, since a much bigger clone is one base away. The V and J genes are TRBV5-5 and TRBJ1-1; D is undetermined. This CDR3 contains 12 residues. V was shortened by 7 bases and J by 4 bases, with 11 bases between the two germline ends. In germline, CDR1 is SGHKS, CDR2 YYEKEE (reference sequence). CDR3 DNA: TGTGCCAGCGCCGGGATAAGCACTGAAGCTTTCTTT. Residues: CASAGISTEAFF. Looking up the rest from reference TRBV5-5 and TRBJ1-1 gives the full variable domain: DAGVTQSPTHLIKTRGQQVTLRCSPISGHKSVSWYQQVLGQGPQFIFQYYEKEERGRGNFPDRFSARQFPNYSSELNVNALLLGDSALYLCASAGISTEAFFGQGTRLTVV.

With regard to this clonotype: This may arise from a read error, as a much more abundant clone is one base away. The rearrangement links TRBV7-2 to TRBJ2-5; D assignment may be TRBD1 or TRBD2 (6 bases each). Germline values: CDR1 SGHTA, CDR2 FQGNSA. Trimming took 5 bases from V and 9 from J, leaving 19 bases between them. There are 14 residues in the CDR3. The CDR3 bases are TGTGCCAGCAGCCCTACAGGGTCATGGGAGGCCCAGTACTTC. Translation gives CASSPTGSWEAQYF.

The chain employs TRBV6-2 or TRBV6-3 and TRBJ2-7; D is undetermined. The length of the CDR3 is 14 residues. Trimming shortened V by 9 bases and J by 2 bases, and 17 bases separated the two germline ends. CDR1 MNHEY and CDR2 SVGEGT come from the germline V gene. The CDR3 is CASSTGWGTYEQYF. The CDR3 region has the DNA TGTGCCAGTAGTACGGGCTGGGGAACCTACGAGCAGTACTTC.

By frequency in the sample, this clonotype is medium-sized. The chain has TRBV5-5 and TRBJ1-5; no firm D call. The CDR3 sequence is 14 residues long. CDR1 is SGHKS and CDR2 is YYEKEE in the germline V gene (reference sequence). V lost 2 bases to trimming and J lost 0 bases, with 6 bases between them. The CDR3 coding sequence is TGTGCCAGCAGCTTAACGGATAGCAATCAGCCCCAGCATTTT. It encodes CASSLTDSNQPQHF.

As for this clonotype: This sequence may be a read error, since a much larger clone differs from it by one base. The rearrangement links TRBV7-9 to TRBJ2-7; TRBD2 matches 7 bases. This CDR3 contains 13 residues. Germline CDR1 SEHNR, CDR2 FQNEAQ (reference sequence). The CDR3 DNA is TGTGCCAGCAGGAGCGGGACTACCTACAAGCAGTACTTC. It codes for CASRSGTTYKQYF.

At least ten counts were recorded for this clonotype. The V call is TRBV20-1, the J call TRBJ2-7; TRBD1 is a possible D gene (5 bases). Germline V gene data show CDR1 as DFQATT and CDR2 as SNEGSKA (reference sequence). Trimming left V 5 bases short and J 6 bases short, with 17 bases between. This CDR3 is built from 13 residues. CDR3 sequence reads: CSARSATRGEQYF. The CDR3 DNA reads TGCAGTGCTCGTTCGGCCACAAGGGGCGAGCAGTACTTC.

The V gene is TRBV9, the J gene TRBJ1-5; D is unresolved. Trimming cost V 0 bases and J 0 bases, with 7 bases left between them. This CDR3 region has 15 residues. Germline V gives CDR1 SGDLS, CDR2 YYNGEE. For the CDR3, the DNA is TGTGCCAGCAGCGTAGGAGGGCCTAGCAATCAGCCCCAGCATTTT. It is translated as CASSVGGPSNQPQHF. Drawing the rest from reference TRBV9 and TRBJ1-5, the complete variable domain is DSGVTQTPKHLITATGQRVTLRCSPRSGDLSVYWYQQSLDQGLQFLIQYYNGEERAKGNILERFSAQQFPDLHSELNLSSLELGDSALYFCASSVGGPSNQPQHFGDGTRLSIL.